Below are 27 T cell receptor beta chains sequenced from a single sample in a study of a mutant IDH1 vaccine in newly diagnosed glioma. Time point here: baseline, week 1 (first vaccination visit). Treatment indicated: pre-vaccination baseline after standard-of-care therapy. Some clones are missing from TCRdb's copy, which holds only in-frame ones; the method was immunoSEQ multiplex PCR. The sample records about 98,000 clones, 85% to 90% being singletons. Sequenced here: PBMCs, sampled from a glioma patient treated with radiotherapy, temozolomide or both. The receptors originated from a woman aged 50 to 60 with glioma.

This chain connects TRBV5-1 to TRBJ2-2, with a weak D call TRBD1 (6 bases). The CDR3 totals 16 residues. The V end lost 0 bases, the J end lost 4 bases, and 13 bases lay between the germline ends. The V gene's germline CDR1 is SGHRS and CDR2 YFSETQ. The CDR3 here is CASSLAGVTSTGELFF. The CDR3 DNA reads TGCGCCAGCAGCTTGGCAGGGGTCACGTCCACCGGGGAGCTGTTTTTT.

The rearrangement joins TRBV6-5 to TRBJ2-5, with D unresolved. The germline V gene encodes CDR1 MNHEY and CDR2 SVGAGI. Between the trimmed V and J ends, which lost 6 bases and 4 bases, there was a span of 15 bases. This CDR3 has 14 amino acids. The CDR3 nucleotides read TGTGCCAGCAGGCTAAATACAGTGAGAGAGACCCAGTACTTC. Its protein is CASRLNTVRETQYF.

This clone appeared a single time. The gene calls are TRBV7-9 and TRBJ2-7; 9 nucleotides agree with TRBD2. This CDR3 has 15 amino acids. The V and J ends lost 4 bases and 2 bases, in that order; junction bases with no gene match: 6. The germline V gene encodes CDR1 SEHNR and CDR2 FQNEAQ (reference sequence). The CDR3 DNA reads TGTGCCAGCAGCTCTCCGACTAGCGGTCCCTACGAGCAGTACTTC. This gives the protein CASSSPTSGPYEQYF.

The rearrangement links TRBV4-2 to TRBJ2-5; 9 bases line up with TRBD1. V lost 4 bases, J lost 2 bases, and 8 bases stayed unmatched. Germline CDR1 LGHNA, CDR2 YNFKEQ. The length of the CDR3 is 16 residues. The CDR3 sequence: CASSPPGQGGQETQYF. The CDR3 DNA reads as TGTGCCAGCAGCCCCCCGGGACAGGGAGGGCAAGAGACCCAGTACTTC.

The chain employs TRBV28 and TRBJ1-5; no reliable D call. V lost 6 bases and J lost 7, with 13 bases in between. In germline, CDR1 is MDHEN, CDR2 SYDVKM. The CDR3 runs to 13 residues. The CDR3 loop reads CASSPSRTQPQHF. In DNA form, the CDR3 reads TGTGCCAGCAGCCCTTCTCGAACCCAGCCCCAGCATTTT.

The genes are TRBV5-1 and TRBJ1-1, with a weak D call TRBD1 (5 bases). Germline V lookup: CDR1 SGHRS, CDR2 YFSETQ. This CDR3 spans 13 amino acids. V was clipped by 0 bases and J by 6 bases, with 9 bases between them. The CDR3 region is CASSLGVGAEAFF. The CDR3 DNA is TGCGCCAGCAGCTTGGGGGTAGGGGCTGAAGCTTTCTTT.

V and J are TRBV19 and TRBJ2-7, with 7 bases identical to TRBD1. The CDR3 runs to 12 residues. Germline V gives CDR1 LNHDA, CDR2 SQIVND (reference sequence). The trim removed 3 bases at V and 6 bases at J, leaving 2 bases unmatched. This chain's CDR3 is CASSMAGGEQYF. The CDR3 DNA reads TGTGCCAGTAGTATGGCAGGGGGCGAGCAGTACTTC.

The gene calls are TRBV10-1 and TRBJ2-3; D is ambiguous. Trimming shortened V by 0 bases and J by 1 base, and 8 bases separated the two germline ends. CDR3 length: 15 amino acids. Germline V lookup: CDR1 WNHNN, CDR2 SYGVQD (reference sequence). This chain's CDR3 is CASSESDWRTDTQYF. Here the CDR3 DNA reads TGCGCCAGCAGTGAGTCCGACTGGCGCACAGATACGCAGTATTTT.

The rearrangement uses TRBV11-2 and TRBJ2-1, with a tentative D call TRBD2 (5 bases). CDR3 length: 14 residues. Germline V gene lookup returns CDR1 SGHAT and CDR2 FQNNGV. The V end lost 5 bases, the J end lost 3 bases, and 11 bases lay between the germline ends. The CDR3 region has the DNA TGTGCCAGCAGCCCCCCAACTAGCTACAATGAGCAGTTCTTC. It yields the protein CASSPPTSYNEQFF.

The genes are TRBV29-1 and TRBJ2-5; 11 positions match TRBD2. The V segment lost 7 bases and the J segment 5 bases; nucleotides outside the gene matches: 9. CDR3 length: 14 residues. The V gene's germline CDR1 is SQVTM and CDR2 ANQGSEA. CDR3 bases: TGCAGCGGTCTAGCGGGAGGAGGCTGGGAGACCCAGTACTTC. Its protein is CSGLAGGGWETQYF.

Only one count was recorded for this clone. This chain links TRBV5-5 with TRBJ2-4, with TRBD2 matching over 14 bases. Unmatched junction bases numbered 3, after V lost 3 bases and J lost 1 base. Germline V CDR1 and CDR2: SGHKS, YYEKEE (reference sequence). This CDR3 spans 17 amino acids. CDR3 sequence reads: CASSSTSGRDAKNIQYF. CDR3 DNA sequence: TGTGCCAGCAGCTCGACTAGCGGGAGGGATGCCAAAAACATTCAGTACTTC.

This chain uses TRBV5-1 with TRBJ2-6, with 8 bases fitting TRBD1. The CDR3 totals 16 residues. V shed 2 bases and J 2 bases; nucleotides not matched to a gene: 3. CDR1 SGHRS and CDR2 YFSETQ come from the germline V gene. CDR3 region: CASSFTGGTGANVLTF. For the CDR3, the DNA is TGCGCCAGCAGCTTTACAGGGGGAACTGGGGCCAACGTCCTGACTTTC.

V gene TRBV28 combines with J gene TRBJ1-2; D not resolved. Looked up from germline, CDR1 is MDHEN and CDR2 is SYDVKM. Trimming stripped 3 bases from V and 1 base from J, with 6 bases between. The CDR3 has 13 residues. The CDR3, as DNA: TGTGCCAGCAGTTTGGACGGTAACTATGGCTACACCTTC. Residues: CASSLDGNYGYTF.

The chain combines TRBV10-3 with TRBJ2-7; 11 bases fit TRBD2. Trimming took 4 bases from V and 6 from J; bases not matched to a gene: 2. CDR1 is ENHRY, CDR2 SYGVKD, per germline. There are 13 residues in the CDR3. For the CDR3, the DNA is TGTGCCATCAGTGGCCTAGCGGGAGGCGAGCAGTACTTC. This gives the protein CAISGLAGGEQYF.

This clone has only one observation. The chain couples TRBV7-8 to TRBJ2-7; a possible D gene is TRBD2 (6 bases). Germline values: CDR1 SGHVS, CDR2 FQNEAQ. This CDR3 is built from 16 residues. V was shortened by 3 bases and J by 0 bases, with 15 bases between the two germline ends. The CDR3 region has the DNA TGTGCCAGCAGCTTTCAAGGCGGGAAATCCTCCTACGAGCAGTACTTC. Translating gives CASSFQGGKSSYEQYF.

The chain links TRBV2 to TRBJ2-2, with D possibly matching TRBD1 (6 bases). CDR1 is SNHLY and CDR2 is FYNNEI in the germline V gene. CDR3 length: 14 amino acids. Trimming took 7 bases from V and 1 from J, leaving 10 bases between them. CDR3 in DNA: TGTGCCAGCAATAACAGGGTGAACACCGGGGAGCTGTTTTTT. This gives the protein CASNNRVNTGELFF.

This clone has just a few counts. The genes are TRBV14 and TRBJ1-6; D is unclear. V shed 3 bases and J shed 3 bases, with 12 bases lying between them. This CDR3 region has 16 residues. The germline gives CDR1 SGHDN, CDR2 FVKESK. CDR3 nucleotides: TGTGCCAGCAGCCAGAATGATGAGATCTATAATTCACCCCTCCACTTT. Encoded protein: CASSQNDEIYNSPLHF. Variable domain in full (rest from reference TRBV14 and TRBJ1-6): EAGVTQFPSHSVIEKGQTVTLRCDPISGHDNLYWYRRVMGKEIKFLLHFVKESKQDESGMPNNRFLAERTGGTYSTLKVQPAELEDSGVYFCASSQNDEIYNSPLHFGNGTRLTVT.

The gene calls are TRBV27 and TRBJ2-4, with no clear D. The CDR3 extends over 14 amino acids. Germline CDR1 is MNHEY and CDR2 is SMNVEV (reference sequence). Trimming left V 1 base short and J 6 bases short, with 10 bases between. The CDR3 here is CASSLWLKLNIQYF. The CDR3, as DNA: TGTGCCAGCAGTTTATGGCTAAAATTAAACATTCAGTACTTC.

This clone came up once. This chain uses TRBV2 with TRBJ2-3, with 8 positions matching TRBD2. The J segment lost 1 base and the V segment lost 8 bases, leaving 5 bases of the junction unmatched. The CDR3 loop spans 14 amino acids. Looked up from germline, CDR1 is SNHLY and CDR2 is FYNNEI. CDR3 loop: CASRRREGTDTQYF. For the CDR3, the DNA is TGTGCCAGCCGGCGGCGGGAGGGCACAGATACGCAGTATTTT.

The rearrangement joins TRBV25-1 to TRBJ2-6; D remains unclear. V was pared by 4 bases and J by 0 bases, with 7 bases between. Germline CDR1 and CDR2: MGHDK and SYGVNS. The CDR3 has 15 amino acids. This CDR3 reads CASSAKYSGANVLTF. In DNA form, the CDR3 reads TGTGCCAGCAGTGCCAAATACTCTGGGGCCAACGTCCTGACTTTC.

The gene calls are TRBV6-5 and TRBJ1-2; unclear D gene. V dropped 7 bases and J dropped 4 bases, with 19 bases sitting between them. The CDR3 runs 15 residues. Germline loops: CDR1 MNHEY, CDR2 SVGAGI. The CDR3, as DNA: TGTGCCAGCACTCTCTCAGCGGGAATCCCCTATGGCTACACCTTC. Amino acids: CASTLSAGIPYGYTF.

The chain uses TRBV5-1 and TRBJ2-7; possible D gene TRBD2, 6 bases. The CDR3 has 15 residues. From germline, CDR1 is SGHRS and CDR2 YFSETQ. Trimming took 2 bases from V and 5 from J, leaving 17 bases between them. The CDR3 here is CASSLTLGGMHEQYF. Here the CDR3 DNA reads TGCGCCAGCAGCTTAACACTAGGCGGGATGCACGAGCAGTACTTC.

The V gene is TRBV19, the J gene TRBJ2-5; D is possibly TRBD1 (6 bases). Trimming stripped 7 bases from V and 1 base from J, with 10 bases between. Germline values: CDR1 LNHDA, CDR2 SQIVND (reference sequence). The CDR3 is 13 residues long. CDR3 sequence reads: CASKARGQETQYF. CDR3 sequence (DNA): TGTGCCAGTAAGGCCAGGGGCCAAGAGACCCAGTACTTC.

The chain has TRBV19 and TRBJ2-3; 8 nucleotides line up with TRBD1. The CDR3 totals 15 residues. CDR1 LNHDA and CDR2 SQIVND come from the germline V gene (reference sequence). V was clipped by 1 base and J by 14 bases; unmatched bases: 14. CDR3 loop: CASSIGGQGPPGVYF. The CDR3 coding sequence is TGTGCCAGTAGTATAGGTGGACAGGGACCCCCGGGAGTGTATTTT. The full variable domain, with the rest looked up from reference TRBV19 and TRBJ2-3, is DGGITQSPKYLFRKEGQNVTLSCEQNLNHDAMYWYRQDPGQGLRLIYYSQIVNDFQKGDIAEGYSVSREKKESFPLTVTSAQKNPTAFYLCASSIGGQGPPGVYFGPGTRLTVL.

The chain combines TRBV5-4 with TRBJ1-1; D is uncertain. The ends were cut back, 2 bases at V and 7 bases at J, with 12 bases in the middle. CDR1 and CDR2 (germline): SGHNT, YYREEE (reference sequence). This CDR3 is built from 13 residues. The DNA for the CDR3 is TGTGCCAGCAGCTTAGAGGGATCGAGTGAAGCTTTCTTT. This gives the protein CASSLEGSSEAFF.

The CDR3 DNA is TGCGCCAGCAGCCACAGGGTCTCGTACGAGCAGTACTTC. It yields the protein CASSHRVSYEQYF. V usage is TRBV4-1 and J usage is TRBJ2-7, with D perhaps TRBD1 (5 bases). Germline V gene data show CDR1 as MGHRA and CDR2 as YSYEKL. The ends were cut back, 3 bases at V and 4 bases at J, with 10 bases in the middle. This CDR3 comprises 13 residues.

V is TRBV6-1 and J is TRBJ1-3; D is uncertain. The V and J ends lost 2 bases and 0 bases respectively, with 8 bases between them. In germline, CDR1 is MNHNS, CDR2 SASEGT. CDR3 size: 15 residues. The CDR3 region has the DNA TGTGCCAGCAGTGAATTGACCTTCTCTGGAAACACCATATATTTT. This translates into CASSELTFSGNTIYF.